This passage covers 14 T cell receptor beta chains from one sample sequenced in a study of a mutant IDH1 vaccine in newly diagnosed glioma. These TCRs are of unknown antigen specificity. Assay used: immunoSEQ multiplex PCR; TCRdb lists only in-frame clones, some missing. The sample lists about 67,000 clones, 70% to 90% occurring once. Regarding time point: week 11, during vaccination. Topical imiquimod accompanied each vaccine dose, which consisted of 300 ug of mutant IDH1 20-mer peptide. Sequenced material: PBMCs, taken from a glioma patient whose treatment included an IDH1 peptide vaccine. The receptor set was obtained from a man aged 35 to 55 with glioma.

J is TRBJ2-7 and V is TRBV18; unclear D gene. Trimming shortened V by 0 bases and J by 3 bases, and 9 bases separated the two germline ends. Germline V CDR1 and CDR2: KGHSH, LQKENI. The CDR3 consists of 14 residues. The CDR3 here is CASSPPGTIYEQYF. The CDR3 nucleotides are TGTGCCAGCTCACCACCGGGAACAATCTACGAGCAGTACTTC. The complete variable domain, with remaining parts taken from reference TRBV18 and TRBJ2-7, reads NAGVMQNPRHLVRRRGQEARLRCSPMKGHSHVYWYRQLPEEGLKFMVYLQKENIIDESGMPKERFSAEFPKEGPSILRIQQVVRGDSAAYFCASSPPGTIYEQYFGPGTRLTVT.

The chain combines TRBV9 with TRBJ2-1; 9 bases line up with TRBD2. The germline gives CDR1 SGDLS, CDR2 YYNGEE. The CDR3 has 14 amino acids. The ends lost 2 bases at V and 4 bases at J; junction bases unmatched: 1. The CDR3 DNA is TGTGCCAGCAGCGTTAGCGGGGGTTACAATGAGCAGTTCTTC. Translated, it gives CASSVSGGYNEQFF.

V is TRBV18 and J is TRBJ2-7, with 10 bases matching TRBD2. The CDR3 is made up of 14 amino acids. In germline, CDR1 is KGHSH, CDR2 LQKENI. Trimming took 0 bases from V and 5 from J; bases not matched to a gene: 1. CDR3 sequence reads: CASSPPSGRDEQYF. CDR3 coding DNA: TGTGCCAGCTCACCACCGAGCGGGAGGGACGAGCAGTACTTC.

As DNA, the CDR3 is TGTGCCAGCAGCTTAGAGGCTAGCGGGAGATCAGATACGCAGTATTTT. Translated, it gives CASSLEASGRSDTQYF. This chain uses TRBV7-8 with TRBJ2-3; 10 positions match TRBD2. Looked up from germline, CDR1 is SGHVS and CDR2 is FQNEAQ. The CDR3 is 16 residues long. Germline trimming cut 1 base from V and 4 bases from J; bases unmatched to any gene: 5.

The genes are TRBV5-1 and TRBJ2-1; 8 bases agree with TRBD1. With V trimmed by 0 bases and J by 4 bases, 3 bases remained unmatched. The CDR3 consists of 15 residues. Germline CDR1 reads SGHRS; CDR2 reads YFSETQ. This CDR3 reads CASSLGQGRYNEQFF. The CDR3 nucleotides read TGCGCCAGCAGCTTGGGACAGGGGAGGTACAATGAGCAGTTCTTC.

This chain links TRBV7-9 with TRBJ1-2, with D perhaps matching TRBD1 (5 bases). Trimming took 6 bases from V and 3 from J, leaving 11 bases between them. CDR3 size: 13 residues. Germline V lookup: CDR1 SEHNR, CDR2 FQNEAQ (reference sequence). CDR3 region: CASRFDSDYGYTF. The CDR3 nucleotides are TGTGCCAGCAGATTCGACAGTGACTATGGCTACACCTTC.

A single count supports this clone. The V gene is TRBV7-8, the J gene TRBJ1-2; D remains ambiguous. The CDR3 runs to 13 residues. Trimming took 0 bases from V and 3 from J, leaving 5 bases between them. Germline loops: CDR1 SGHVS, CDR2 FQNEAQ. The CDR3 DNA sequence: TGTGCCAGCAGCTTAGCGTGGGACTATGGCTACACCTTC. Translation: CASSLAWDYGYTF.

The rearrangement uses TRBV28 and TRBJ1-1; D unclear. CDR3 length: 16 residues. The germline CDR1 and CDR2 sequences are MDHEN and SYDVKM. The V and J ends lost 5 bases and 0 bases respectively, with 16 bases between them. This CDR3 reads CASSPRGHPLNTEAFF. The CDR3, as DNA: TGTGCCAGCAGTCCCCGCGGCCACCCCCTGAACACTGAAGCTTTCTTT.

The chain uses TRBV5-4 and TRBJ1-4; 7 nucleotides match TRBD1. This CDR3 is built from 16 residues. V trimming: 4 bases; J trimming: 8 bases; junction bases outside the gene matches: 14. Per germline, CDR1 SGHNT and CDR2 YYREEE (reference sequence). The CDR3 is CASSQGTDRAIEKLFF. Written as DNA, the CDR3 is TGTGCCAGCAGCCAAGGAACCGACAGGGCTATCGAAAAACTGTTTTTT.

The chain joins TRBV5-1 to TRBJ2-1; 7 bases align to TRBD1. The CDR3 runs 15 residues. Trimming cost V 1 base and J 4 bases; bases outside gene matches: 5. Germline loops: CDR1 SGHRS, CDR2 YFSETQ. The chain's CDR3 is CASSLPGTAYNEQFF. CDR3 in DNA: TGCGCCAGCAGCTTGCCCGGGACAGCTTACAATGAGCAGTTCTTC.

This chain joins TRBV5-1 and TRBJ2-3; 8 positions agree with TRBD2. Trimming took 2 bases from V and 4 from J; bases not matched to a gene: 9. The CDR3 totals 16 residues. Germline loops: CDR1 SGHRS, CDR2 YFSETQ. The CDR3 spells CASSFSVSGEADTQYF. In DNA, the CDR3 is TGCGCCAGCAGCTTTAGCGTTAGCGGGGAGGCAGATACGCAGTATTTT.

The V and J genes are TRBV6-1 and TRBJ1-6; no definite D call. Germline V lookup: CDR1 MNHNS, CDR2 SASEGT. The CDR3 runs to 14 residues. Trimming left V 6 bases short and J 9 bases short, with 15 bases between. CDR3 amino acids: CASRVLYSGSPLHF. The CDR3 DNA follows: TGTGCCAGCAGAGTTCTCTATTCGGGTTCACCCCTCCACTTT.

This clone is a singleton in its sample. This chain connects TRBV11-2 to TRBJ1-2, with 7 bases identical to TRBD1. Germline V CDR1 and CDR2: SGHAT, FQNNGV. Unmatched junction bases numbered 6, after V lost 1 base and J lost 7 bases. This CDR3 has 14 amino acids. The CDR3 here is CASSLGSYRGGYTF. The CDR3 DNA reads TGTGCCAGCAGCTTAGGTAGCTACAGGGGTGGCTACACCTTC.

This chain uses TRBV5-5 with TRBJ1-5; unclear D gene. The CDR3 has 16 amino acids. V was pared by 4 bases and J by 4 bases, with 18 bases between. Germline lookup yields CDR1 SGHKS and CDR2 YYEKEE (reference sequence). The CDR3: CASSPIVTAFNQPQHF. CDR3 sequence (DNA): TGTGCCAGCAGCCCCATAGTGACGGCCTTTAATCAGCCCCAGCATTTT.